This TCR beta chain was found in a study of cytomegalovirus exposure and HLA in healthy donors. Study-level points and caveats: TCR beta V- and J-gene trimming, according to a later analysis, was linked to a missense DCLRE1C variant. Most TCRs appeared rarely, but some public TCRs recurred in many donors. Listed as cytomegalovirus-associated were 150 or so TCR beta chains.

A word on this clone: The antigen remains undetermined.

Looked up from germline, CDR1 is ENHRY and CDR2 is SYGVKD. J gave up 0 bases and V 7 bases, and 10 bases lay outside the gene matches. The CDR3 length is 16 residues. Researchers ran the PCR with 60 Vbeta and 13 Jbeta primers. The protocol was immunoSEQ multiplex PCR, while the TCRdb copy is restricted to in-frame clones and leaves out a portion. The data contain more than 100,000 clones, approximately 82% of them seen just once; the ten biggest clones take up approximately 1.4%. The V call is TRBV10-3, the J call TRBJ2-3; the match to TRBD2 covers 7 bases. The sequenced sample was PBMCs. The sequence came from a man aged 40-49 years in good health and CMV-seronegative. The CDR3 spells CAIMPVAGLSTDTQYF. DNA for the CDR3: TGTGCCATCATGCCCGTAGCGGGTCTTAGCACAGATACGCAGTATTTT.